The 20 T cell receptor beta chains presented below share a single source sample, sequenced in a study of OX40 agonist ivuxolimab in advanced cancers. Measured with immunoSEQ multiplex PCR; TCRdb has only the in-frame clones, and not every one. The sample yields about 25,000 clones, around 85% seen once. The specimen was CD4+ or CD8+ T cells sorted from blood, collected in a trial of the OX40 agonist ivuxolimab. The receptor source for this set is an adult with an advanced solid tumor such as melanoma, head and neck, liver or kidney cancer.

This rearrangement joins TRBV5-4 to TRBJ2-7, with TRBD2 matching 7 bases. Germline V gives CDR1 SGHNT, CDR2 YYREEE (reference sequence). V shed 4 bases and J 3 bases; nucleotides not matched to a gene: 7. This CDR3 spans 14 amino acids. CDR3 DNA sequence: TGTGCCAGCAGCGGCCGCGGGACTAACTACGAGCAGTACTTC. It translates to CASSGRGTNYEQYF.

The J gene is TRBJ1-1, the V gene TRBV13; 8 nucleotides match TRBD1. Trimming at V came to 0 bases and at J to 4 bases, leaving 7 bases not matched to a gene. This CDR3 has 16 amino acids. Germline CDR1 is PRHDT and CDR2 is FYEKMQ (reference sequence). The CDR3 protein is CASSLGLNRGSTEAFF. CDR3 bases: TGTGCCAGCAGCTTAGGCCTCAACAGGGGGAGCACTGAAGCTTTCTTT.

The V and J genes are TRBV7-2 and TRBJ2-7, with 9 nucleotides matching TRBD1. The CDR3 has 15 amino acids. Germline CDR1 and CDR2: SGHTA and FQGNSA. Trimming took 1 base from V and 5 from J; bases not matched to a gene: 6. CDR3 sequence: CASSLVQGAYNEQYF. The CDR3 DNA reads TGTGCCAGCAGCTTAGTACAGGGGGCGTATAACGAGCAGTACTTC. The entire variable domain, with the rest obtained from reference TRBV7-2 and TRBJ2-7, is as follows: GAGVSQSPSNKVTEKGKDVELRCDPISGHTALYWYRQSLGQGLEFLIYFQGNSAPDKSGLPSDRFSAERTGGSVSTLTIQRTQQEDSAVYLCASSLVQGAYNEQYFGPGTRLTVT.

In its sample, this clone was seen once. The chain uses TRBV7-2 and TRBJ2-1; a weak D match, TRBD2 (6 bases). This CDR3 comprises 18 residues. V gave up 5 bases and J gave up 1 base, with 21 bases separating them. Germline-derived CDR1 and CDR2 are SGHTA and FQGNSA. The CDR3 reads CASSVAGRTGRSYNEQFF. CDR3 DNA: TGTGCCAGCAGCGTCGCGGGGAGAACGGGTAGGTCCTACAATGAGCAGTTCTTC.

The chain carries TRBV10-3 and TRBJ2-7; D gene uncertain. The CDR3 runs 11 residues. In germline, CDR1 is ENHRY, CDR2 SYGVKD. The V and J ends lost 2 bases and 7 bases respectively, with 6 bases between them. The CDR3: CAISEGNEQYF. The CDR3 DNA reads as TGTGCCATCAGTGAGGGAAATGAGCAGTACTTC.

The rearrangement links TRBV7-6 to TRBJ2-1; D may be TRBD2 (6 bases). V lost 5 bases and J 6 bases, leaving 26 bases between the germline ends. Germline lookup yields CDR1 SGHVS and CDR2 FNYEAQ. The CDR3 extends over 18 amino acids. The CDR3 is CASSLSVLVQRAANEQFF. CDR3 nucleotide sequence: TGTGCCAGCAGCCTGTCGGTTTTGGTCCAGCGGGCGGCCAATGAGCAGTTCTTC.

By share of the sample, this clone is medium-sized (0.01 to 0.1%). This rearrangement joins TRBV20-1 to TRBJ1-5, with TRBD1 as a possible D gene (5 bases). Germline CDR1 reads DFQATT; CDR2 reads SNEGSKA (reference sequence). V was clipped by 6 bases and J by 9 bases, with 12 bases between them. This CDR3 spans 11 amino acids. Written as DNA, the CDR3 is TGCAGTGCCCATGGGGACGGGCCCCAGCATTTT. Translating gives CSAHGDGPQHF.

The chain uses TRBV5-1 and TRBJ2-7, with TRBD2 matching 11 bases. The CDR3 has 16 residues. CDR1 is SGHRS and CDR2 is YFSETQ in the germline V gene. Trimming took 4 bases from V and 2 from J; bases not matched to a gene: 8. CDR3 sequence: CASSRGLADRPYEQYF. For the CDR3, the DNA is TGCGCCAGCAGCCGGGGACTAGCGGATAGACCCTACGAGCAGTACTTC.

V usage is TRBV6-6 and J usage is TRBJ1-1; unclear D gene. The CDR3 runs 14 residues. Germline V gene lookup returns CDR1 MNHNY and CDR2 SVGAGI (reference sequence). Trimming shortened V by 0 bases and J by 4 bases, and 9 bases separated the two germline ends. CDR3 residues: CASSYSSKGTEAFF. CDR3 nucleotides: TGTGCCAGCAGTTACTCGAGTAAGGGCACTGAAGCTTTCTTT.

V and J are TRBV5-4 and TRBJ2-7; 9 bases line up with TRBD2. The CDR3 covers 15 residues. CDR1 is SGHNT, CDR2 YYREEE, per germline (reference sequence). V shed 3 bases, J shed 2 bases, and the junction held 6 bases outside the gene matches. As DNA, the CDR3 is TGTGCCAGCAGCTACACTAGCGGGTCGCCCTACGAGCAGTACTTC. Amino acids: CASSYTSGSPYEQYF. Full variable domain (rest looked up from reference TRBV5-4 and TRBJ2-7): ETGVTQSPTHLIKTRGQQVTLRCSSQSGHNTVSWYQQALGQGPQFIFQYYREEENGRGNFPPRFSGLQFPNYSSELNVNALELDDSALYLCASSYTSGSPYEQYFGPGTRLTVT.

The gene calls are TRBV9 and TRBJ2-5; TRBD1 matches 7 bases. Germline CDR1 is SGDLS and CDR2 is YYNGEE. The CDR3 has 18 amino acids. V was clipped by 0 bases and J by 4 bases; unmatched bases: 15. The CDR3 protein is CASSVGTPGQRSSETQYF. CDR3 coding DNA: TGTGCCAGCAGCGTAGGTACCCCGGGACAGCGTTCGTCAGAGACCCAGTACTTC.

The CDR3: CASSSRDAPGKPDTQYF. The DNA of the CDR3 is TGTGCCAGCAGCTCCCGTGACGCCCCAGGGAAGCCAGATACGCAGTATTTT. V is TRBV13 and J is TRBJ2-3, with D perhaps matching TRBD1 (5 bases). CDR1 and CDR2 from the germline V gene are PRHDT and FYEKMQ (reference sequence). CDR3 length: 17 amino acids. V was cut by 4 bases and J by 4 bases, with 21 bases left in between.

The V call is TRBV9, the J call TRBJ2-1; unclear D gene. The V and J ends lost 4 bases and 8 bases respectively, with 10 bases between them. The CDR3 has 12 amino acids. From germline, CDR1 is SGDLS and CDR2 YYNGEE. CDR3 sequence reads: CASSPAGYEQFF. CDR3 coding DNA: TGTGCCAGCAGCCCCGCAGGTTATGAGCAGTTCTTC.

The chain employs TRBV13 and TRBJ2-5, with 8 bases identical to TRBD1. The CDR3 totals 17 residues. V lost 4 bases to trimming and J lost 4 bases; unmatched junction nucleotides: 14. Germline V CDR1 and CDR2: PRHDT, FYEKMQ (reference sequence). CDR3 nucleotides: TGTGCCAGCAGCTCAGGAGGCTCAGGGGGCTTCGGAGAGACCCAGTACTTC. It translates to CASSSGGSGGFGETQYF.

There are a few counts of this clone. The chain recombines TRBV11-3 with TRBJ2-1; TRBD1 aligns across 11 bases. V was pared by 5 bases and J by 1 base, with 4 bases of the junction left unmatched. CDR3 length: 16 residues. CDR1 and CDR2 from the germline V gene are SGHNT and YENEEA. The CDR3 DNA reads TGTGCCAGCAGCAACCGGGACAGGGGGTCCTACAATGAGCAGTTCTTC. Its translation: CASSNRDRGSYNEQFF.

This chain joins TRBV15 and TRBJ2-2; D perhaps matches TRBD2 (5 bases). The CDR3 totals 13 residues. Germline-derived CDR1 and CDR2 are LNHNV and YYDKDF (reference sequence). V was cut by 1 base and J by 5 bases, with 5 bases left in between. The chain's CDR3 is CATSRGGTGELFF. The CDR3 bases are TGTGCCACCAGCAGAGGAGGGACCGGGGAGCTGTTTTTT.

Here the CDR3 reads CASSLDGVGPDTQYF. The CDR3 nucleotides read TGCGCCAGCAGCTTGGACGGGGTGGGACCAGATACGCAGTATTTT. J is TRBJ2-3 and V is TRBV5-1; the D gene could be TRBD1 or TRBD2 (5 bases each). V was trimmed by 0 bases and J by 4 bases, leaving 12 bases between them. CDR3 length: 15 residues. Germline CDR1 and CDR2: SGHRS and YFSETQ.

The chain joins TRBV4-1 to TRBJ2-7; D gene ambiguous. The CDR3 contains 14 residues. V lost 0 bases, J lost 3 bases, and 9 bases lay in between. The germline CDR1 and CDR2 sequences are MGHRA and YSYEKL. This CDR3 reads CASSQDPGFYEQYF. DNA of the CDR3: TGCGCCAGCAGCCAAGATCCGGGCTTCTACGAGCAGTACTTC.

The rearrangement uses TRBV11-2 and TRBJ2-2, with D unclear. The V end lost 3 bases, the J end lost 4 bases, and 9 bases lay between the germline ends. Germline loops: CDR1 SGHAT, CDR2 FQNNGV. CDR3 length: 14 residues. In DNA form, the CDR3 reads TGTGCCAGCAGCTTTCCCTATCCCACCGGGGAGCTGTTTTTT. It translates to CASSFPYPTGELFF.

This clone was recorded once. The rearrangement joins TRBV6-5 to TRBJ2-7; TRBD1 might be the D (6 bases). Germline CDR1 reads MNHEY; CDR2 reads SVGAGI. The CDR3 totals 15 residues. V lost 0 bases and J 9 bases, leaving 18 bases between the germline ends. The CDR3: CASSYSTGQMFVQYF. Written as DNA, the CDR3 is TGTGCCAGCAGTTACTCGACAGGACAGATGTTCGTGCAGTACTTC.